One and the same sample provided the 9 T cell receptor beta chains below, sequenced in a study of T-cell memory formation after mild COVID-19. TCRdb fed the 5' RACE reads into MiXCR, producing one record per CDR3 protein. The sample consists of some 49,000 distinct CDR3 sequences, 25% to 35% of them appearing once. The sequencing input was PBMCs or a T cell subset sorted from them (not recorded which). The receptors were sampled from a man in his late teens or twenties who had mild COVID-19 (a few samples of this study predate the infection). Cell type and time point are not known.

CDR3 sequence: CASSFALDPTGETQYF. CDR3 DNA: TGTGCCAGCAGTTTTGCTCTAGACCCGACCGGAGAGACCCAGTACTTC. This chain connects TRBV12-3 or TRBV12-4 to TRBJ2-5; no definite D call. The CDR3 is 16 amino acids. V shed 3 bases and J shed 4 bases, with 18 bases lying between them.

V gene TRBV5-1 combines with J gene TRBJ2-3; TRBD2 is a possible D gene (5 bases). Germline V lookup: CDR1 SGHRS, CDR2 YFSETQ. CDR3 length: 13 amino acids. CDR3 amino acids: CATLGLSTDTQYF. The CDR3 DNA reads as TGCGCAACACTCGGACTGTCCACAGATACGCAGTATTTT.

This clonotype has only a few counts. CDR3 amino acids: CASSQDQSTYEQYV. The CDR3 DNA follows: TGCGCCAGCAGCCAAGATCAGTCAACCTACGAGCAGTACGTC. The chain carries TRBV4-1 and TRBJ2-7; D remains unclear. The CDR3 has 14 amino acids. The germline V and J ends were trimmed by 0 bases and 2 bases, with 8 bases remaining between them. CDR1 and CDR2 from the germline V gene are MGHRA and YSYEKL.

V gene TRBV4-1 combines with J gene TRBJ2-7; no clear D gene. The CDR3 runs 14 residues. In germline, CDR1 is MGHRA, CDR2 YSYEKL. V was pared by 1 base and J by 5 bases, with 12 bases between. CDR3 coding DNA: TGCGCCAGCAGCCAAGGGAAGGGCTTGGACGAGCAGTACTTC. Amino acids: CASSQGKGLDEQYF.

The V gene is TRBV20-1, the J gene TRBJ1-1; the D gene is possibly TRBD1 (5 bases). Germline values: CDR1 DFQATT, CDR2 SNEGSKA (reference sequence). The CDR3 is 14 residues long. Trimming took off 6 bases at V and 0 bases at J, with 14 bases between the two ends. The CDR3 spells CSAPVEGMNTEAFF. CDR3 sequence (DNA): TGCAGTGCCCCCGTAGAGGGGATGAACACTGAAGCTTTCTTT.

This clonotype has a handful of counts. V and J are TRBV19 and TRBJ1-1, with a weak D call TRBD1 (5 bases). The CDR3 is 14 residues long. Trimming shortened V by 5 bases and J by 0 bases, and 10 bases separated the two germline ends. From germline, CDR1 is LNHDA and CDR2 SQIVND (reference sequence). The CDR3: CASSDWGLNTEAFF. CDR3 DNA sequence: TGTGCCAGTAGTGACTGGGGACTGAACACTGAAGCTTTCTTT.

The chain links TRBV20-1 to TRBJ2-7; TRBD2 might be the D (6 bases). The V gene lost 0 bases and the J gene lost 4 bases, with 16 bases spanning the gap. The CDR3 extends over 15 amino acids. CDR1 and CDR2 (germline): DFQATT, SNEGSKA (reference sequence). The CDR3: CSARDLALATYEQYF. CDR3 bases: TGCAGTGCTAGAGATCTCGCACTAGCAACGTACGAGCAGTACTTC.

This clonotype was found a few times. V is TRBV7-9 and J is TRBJ2-3; the D gene could be TRBD1 or TRBD2 (6 bases each). V was pared by 4 bases and J by 6 bases, with 17 bases between. Germline CDR1 is SEHNR and CDR2 is FQNEAQ (reference sequence). This CDR3 has 15 residues. This chain's CDR3 is CASSSRPGAPDTQYF. Here the CDR3 DNA reads TGTGCCAGCAGCTCCCGCCCGGGGGCCCCCGATACGCAGTATTTT.

This clonotype was seen ten or more times. The chain has TRBV11-2 and TRBJ2-5; D might be TRBD2 (6 bases). The CDR3 has 11 amino acids. V was clipped by 10 bases and J by 5 bases, with 11 bases between them. Germline values: CDR1 SGHAT, CDR2 FQNNGV. CDR3 sequence: CAIRRGETQYF. The CDR3 nucleotides read TGTGCCATCCGGAGGGGCGAGACCCAGTACTTC.